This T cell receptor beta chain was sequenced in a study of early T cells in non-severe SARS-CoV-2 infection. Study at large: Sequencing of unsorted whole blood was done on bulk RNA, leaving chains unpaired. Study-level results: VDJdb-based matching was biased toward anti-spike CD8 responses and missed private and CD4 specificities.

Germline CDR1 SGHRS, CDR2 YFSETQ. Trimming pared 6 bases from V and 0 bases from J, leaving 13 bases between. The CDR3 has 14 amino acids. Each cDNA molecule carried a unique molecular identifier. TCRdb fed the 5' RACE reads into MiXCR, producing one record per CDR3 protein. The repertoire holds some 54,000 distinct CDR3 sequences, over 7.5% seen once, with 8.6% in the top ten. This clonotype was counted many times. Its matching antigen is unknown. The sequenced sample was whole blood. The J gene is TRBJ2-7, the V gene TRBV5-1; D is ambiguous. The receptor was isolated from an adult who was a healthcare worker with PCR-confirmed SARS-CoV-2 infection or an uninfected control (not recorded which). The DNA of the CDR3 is TGCGCCAGCACCCCAGGCTCCGTCTCCTACGAGCAGTACTTC. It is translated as CASTPGSVSYEQYF.